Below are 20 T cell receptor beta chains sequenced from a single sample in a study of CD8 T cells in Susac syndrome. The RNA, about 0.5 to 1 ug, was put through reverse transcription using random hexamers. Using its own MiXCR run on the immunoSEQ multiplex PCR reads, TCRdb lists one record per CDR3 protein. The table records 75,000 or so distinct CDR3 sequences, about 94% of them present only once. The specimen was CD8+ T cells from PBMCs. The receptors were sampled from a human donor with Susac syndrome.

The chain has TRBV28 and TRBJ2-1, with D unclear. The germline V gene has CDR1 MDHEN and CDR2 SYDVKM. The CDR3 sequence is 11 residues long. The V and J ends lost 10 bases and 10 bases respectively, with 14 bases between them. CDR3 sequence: CATSPRSEQFF. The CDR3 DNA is TGTGCCACCTCACCCCGATCGGAGCAGTTCTTC.

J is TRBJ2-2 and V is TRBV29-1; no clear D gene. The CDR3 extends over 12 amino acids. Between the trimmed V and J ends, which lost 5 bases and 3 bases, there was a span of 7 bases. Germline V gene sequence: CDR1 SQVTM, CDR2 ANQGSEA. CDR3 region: CSVIRDTGELFF. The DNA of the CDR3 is TGCAGCGTTATAAGGGACACCGGGGAGCTGTTTTTT.

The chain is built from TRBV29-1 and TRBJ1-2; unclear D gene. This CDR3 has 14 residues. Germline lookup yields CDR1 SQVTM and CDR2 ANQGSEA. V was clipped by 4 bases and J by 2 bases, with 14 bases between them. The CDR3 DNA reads TGCAGCGTTGGGGGTGATTGGGCGAACTATGGCTACACCTTC. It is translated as CSVGGDWANYGYTF.

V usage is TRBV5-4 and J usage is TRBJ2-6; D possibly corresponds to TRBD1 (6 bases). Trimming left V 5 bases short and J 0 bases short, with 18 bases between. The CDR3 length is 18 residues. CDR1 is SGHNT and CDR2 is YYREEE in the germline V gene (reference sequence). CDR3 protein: CASRSYRKDSSGANVLTF. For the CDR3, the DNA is TGTGCCAGCAGGAGCTACCGAAAGGACAGCTCTGGGGCCAACGTCCTGACTTTC.

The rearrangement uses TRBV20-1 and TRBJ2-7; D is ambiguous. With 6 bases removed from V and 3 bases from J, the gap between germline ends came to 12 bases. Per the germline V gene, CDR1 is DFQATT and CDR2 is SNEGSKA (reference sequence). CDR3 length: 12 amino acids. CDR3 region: CSARPKIYEQYF. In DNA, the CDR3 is TGCAGTGCCAGGCCCAAGATCTACGAGCAGTACTTC.

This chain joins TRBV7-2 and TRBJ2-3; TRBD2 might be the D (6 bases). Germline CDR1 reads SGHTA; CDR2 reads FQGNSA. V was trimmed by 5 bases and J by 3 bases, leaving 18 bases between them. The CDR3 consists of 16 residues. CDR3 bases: TGTGCCAGCAGCCTCCCTGGCGGGGCTGGGACAGATACGCAGTATTTT. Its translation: CASSLPGGAGTDTQYF.

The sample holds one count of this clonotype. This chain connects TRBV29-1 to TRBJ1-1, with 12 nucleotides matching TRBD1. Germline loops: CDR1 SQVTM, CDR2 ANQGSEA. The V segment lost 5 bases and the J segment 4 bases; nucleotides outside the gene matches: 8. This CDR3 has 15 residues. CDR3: CSVPGQGAQSTEAFF. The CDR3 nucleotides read TGCAGCGTTCCGGGACAGGGGGCGCAGAGCACTGAAGCTTTCTTT.

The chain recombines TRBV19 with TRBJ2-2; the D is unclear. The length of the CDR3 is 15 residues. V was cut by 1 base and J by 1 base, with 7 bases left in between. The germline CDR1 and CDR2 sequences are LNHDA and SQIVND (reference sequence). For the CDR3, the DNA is TGTGCCAGTAGTATAGCGATCGAGAACACCGGGGAGCTGTTTTTT. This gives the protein CASSIAIENTGELFF.

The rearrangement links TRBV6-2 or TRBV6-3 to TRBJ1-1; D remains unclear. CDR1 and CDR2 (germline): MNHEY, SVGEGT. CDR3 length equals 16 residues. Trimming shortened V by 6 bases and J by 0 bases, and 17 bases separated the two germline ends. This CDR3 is CASRDLLTDLNTEAFF. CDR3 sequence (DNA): TGTGCCAGCAGAGATCTCCTGACGGACCTGAACACTGAAGCTTTCTTT.

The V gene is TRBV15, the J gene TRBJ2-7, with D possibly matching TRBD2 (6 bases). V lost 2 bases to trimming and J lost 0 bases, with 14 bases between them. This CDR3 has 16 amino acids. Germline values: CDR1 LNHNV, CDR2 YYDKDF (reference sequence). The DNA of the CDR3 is TGTGCCACCAGCAGAACCGGGACTTATAGCTCCTACGAGCAGTACTTC. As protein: CATSRTGTYSSYEQYF.

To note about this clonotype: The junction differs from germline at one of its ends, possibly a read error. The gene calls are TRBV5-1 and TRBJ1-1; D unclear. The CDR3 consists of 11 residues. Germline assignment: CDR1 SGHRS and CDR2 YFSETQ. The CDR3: CASGPPPPGEF. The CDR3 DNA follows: TGCGCCAGCGGCCCACCTCCCCCCGGGGAATTT.

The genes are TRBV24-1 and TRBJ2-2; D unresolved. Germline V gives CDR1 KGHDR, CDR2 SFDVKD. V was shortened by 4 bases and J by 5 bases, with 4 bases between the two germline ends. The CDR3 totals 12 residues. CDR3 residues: CATSELTGELFF. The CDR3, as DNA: TGTGCCACCAGTGAACTGACCGGGGAGCTGTTTTTT.

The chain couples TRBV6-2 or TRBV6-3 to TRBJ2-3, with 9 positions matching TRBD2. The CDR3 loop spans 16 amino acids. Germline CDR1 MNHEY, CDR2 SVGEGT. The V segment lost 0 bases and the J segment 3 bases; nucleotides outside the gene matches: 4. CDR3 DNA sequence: TGTGCCAGCAGTTACTCTCGGACTAGCGAGACAGATACGCAGTATTTT. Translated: CASSYSRTSETDTQYF.

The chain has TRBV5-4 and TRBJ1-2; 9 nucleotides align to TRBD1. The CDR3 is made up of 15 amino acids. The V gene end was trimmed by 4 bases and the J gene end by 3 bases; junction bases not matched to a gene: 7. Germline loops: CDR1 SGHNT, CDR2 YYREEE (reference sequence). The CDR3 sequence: CASSHRGQGDYGYTF. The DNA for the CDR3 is TGTGCCAGCAGCCACCGGGGACAGGGAGACTATGGCTACACCTTC. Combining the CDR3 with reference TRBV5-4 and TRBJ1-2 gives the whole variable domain ETGVTQSPTHLIKTRGQQVTLRCSSQSGHNTVSWYQQALGQGPQFIFQYYREEENGRGNFPPRFSGLQFPNYSSELNVNALELDDSALYLCASSHRGQGDYGYTFGSGTRLTVV.

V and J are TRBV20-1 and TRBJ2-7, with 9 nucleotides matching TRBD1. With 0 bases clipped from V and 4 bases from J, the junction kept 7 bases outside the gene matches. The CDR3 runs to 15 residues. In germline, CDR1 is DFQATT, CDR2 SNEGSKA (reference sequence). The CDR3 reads CSARDRDRVRYEQYF. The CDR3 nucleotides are TGCAGTGCTAGAGATCGGGACAGGGTGAGGTACGAGCAGTACTTC.

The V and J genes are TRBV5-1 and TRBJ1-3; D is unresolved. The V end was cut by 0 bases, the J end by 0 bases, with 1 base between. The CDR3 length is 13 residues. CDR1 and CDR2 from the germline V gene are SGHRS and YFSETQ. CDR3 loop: CASSLDSGNTIYF. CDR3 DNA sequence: TGCGCCAGCAGCTTGGACTCTGGAAACACCATATATTTT.

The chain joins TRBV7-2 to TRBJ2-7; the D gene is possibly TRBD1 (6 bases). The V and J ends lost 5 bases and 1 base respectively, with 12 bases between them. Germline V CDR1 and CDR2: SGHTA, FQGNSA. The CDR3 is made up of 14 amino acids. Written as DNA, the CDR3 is TGTGCCAGCAGCCCGTGGACAGAGTCCTACGAGCAGTACTTC. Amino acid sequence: CASSPWTESYEQYF.

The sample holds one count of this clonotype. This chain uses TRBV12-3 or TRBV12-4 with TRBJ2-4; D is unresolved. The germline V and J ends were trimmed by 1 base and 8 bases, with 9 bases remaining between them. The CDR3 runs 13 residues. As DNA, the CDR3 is TGTGCCAGCAGTTTAGGTCGGGTGGACATTCAGTACTTC. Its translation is CASSLGRVDIQYF.

CDR3 sequence reads: CASSRGQGGTGELFF. CDR3 bases: TGTGCCAGCAGCCGCGGACAGGGCGGGACCGGGGAGCTGTTTTTT. The V gene is TRBV7-2, the J gene TRBJ2-2, with 8 bases lining up with TRBD1. The V gene end was trimmed by 5 bases and the J gene end by 5 bases; junction bases not matched to a gene: 7. The CDR3 has 15 amino acids. Germline CDR1 and CDR2: SGHTA and FQGNSA.

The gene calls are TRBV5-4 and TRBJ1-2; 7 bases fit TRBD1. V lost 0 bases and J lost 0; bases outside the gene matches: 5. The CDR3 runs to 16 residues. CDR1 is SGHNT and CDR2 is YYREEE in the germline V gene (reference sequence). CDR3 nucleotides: TGTGCCAGCAGCTTGGTATGGCAGGGGGCTAACTATGGCTACACCTTC. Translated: CASSLVWQGANYGYTF.